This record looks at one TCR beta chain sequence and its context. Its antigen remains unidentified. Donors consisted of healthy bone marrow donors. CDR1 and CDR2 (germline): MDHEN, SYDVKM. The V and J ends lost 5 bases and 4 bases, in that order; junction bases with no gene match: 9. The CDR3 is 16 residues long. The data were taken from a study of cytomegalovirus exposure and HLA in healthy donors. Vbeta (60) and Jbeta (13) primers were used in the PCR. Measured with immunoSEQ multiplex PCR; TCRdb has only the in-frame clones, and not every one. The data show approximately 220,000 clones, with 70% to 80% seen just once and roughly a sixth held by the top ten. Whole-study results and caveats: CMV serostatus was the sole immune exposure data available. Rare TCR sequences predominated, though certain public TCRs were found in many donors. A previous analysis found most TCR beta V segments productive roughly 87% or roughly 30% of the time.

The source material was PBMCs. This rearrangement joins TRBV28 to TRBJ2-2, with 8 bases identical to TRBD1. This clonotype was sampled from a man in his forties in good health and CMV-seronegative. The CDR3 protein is CASSTWTGKATGELFF. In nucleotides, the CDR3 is TGTGCCAGCAGTACCTGGACAGGGAAGGCCACCGGGGAGCTGTTTTTT.